This T cell receptor (beta chain) was found in a study of beta chain features in type 1 diabetes. Study conclusions and caveats: With patients and controls alike, PCR might favor shorter templates to an equal degree.

This clone was detected a few times. What it binds is unknown. Germline CDR1 and CDR2: SQVTM and ANQGSEA. This CDR3 is 11 amino acids long. Trimming removed 4 bases from V and 12 bases from J; junction bases left unmatched: 3. CD45RO/CCR7/CD25/CD127/CD95/CD27 sorting isolated CD4+ naive, central memory, regulatory and stem cell-like memory cells. cDNA synthesis used the whole RNA isolate, giving expressed TCRB sequences. Generated by immunoSEQ multiplex PCR, the TCRdb table keeps only in-frame clones and is missing some. The sample shows 350,000 to 450,000 clones, about 14% of them seen only once. This receptor was taken from a man aged 30 to 39 in good health. Material for sequencing was naive CD4+ T cells from blood. This chain uses TRBV29-1 with TRBJ2-1; 10 nucleotides line up with TRBD1. DNA for the CDR3: TGCAGCGTTGGACAGGGGGCTGCGCAGTTCTTC. It is translated as CSVGQGAAQFF.